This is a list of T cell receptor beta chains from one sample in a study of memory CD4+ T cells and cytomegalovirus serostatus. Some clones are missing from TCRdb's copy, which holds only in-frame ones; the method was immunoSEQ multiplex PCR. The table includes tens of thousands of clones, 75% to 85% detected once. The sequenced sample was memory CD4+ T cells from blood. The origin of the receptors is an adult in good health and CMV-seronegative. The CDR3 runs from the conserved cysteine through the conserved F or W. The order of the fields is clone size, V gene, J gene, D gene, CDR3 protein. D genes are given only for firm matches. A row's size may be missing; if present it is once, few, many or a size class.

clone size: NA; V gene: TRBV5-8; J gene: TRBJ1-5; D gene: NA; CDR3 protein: CASSLDQSGNQPQHF
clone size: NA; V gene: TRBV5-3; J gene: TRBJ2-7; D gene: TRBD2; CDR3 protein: CARSRTSGGRVRDEQYF
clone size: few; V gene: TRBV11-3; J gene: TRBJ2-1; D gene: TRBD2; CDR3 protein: CASSPRLAGNNYNEQFF
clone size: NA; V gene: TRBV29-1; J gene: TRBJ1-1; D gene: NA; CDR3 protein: CSVERGVGEAFF
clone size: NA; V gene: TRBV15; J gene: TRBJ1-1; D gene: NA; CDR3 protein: CATSRDLGGDTEAFF
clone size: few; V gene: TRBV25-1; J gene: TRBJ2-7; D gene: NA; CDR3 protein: CASSAISLPAEQYF
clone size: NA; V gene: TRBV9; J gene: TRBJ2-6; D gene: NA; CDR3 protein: CASSPGTPWANVLTF
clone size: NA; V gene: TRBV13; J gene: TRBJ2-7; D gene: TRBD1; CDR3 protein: CASSPSWTGPTGSYEQYF
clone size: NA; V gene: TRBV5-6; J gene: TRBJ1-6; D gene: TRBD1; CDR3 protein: CASSLGGQGNSPLHF
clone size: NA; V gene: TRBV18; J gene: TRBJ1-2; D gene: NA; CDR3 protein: CASSPSGATWQGYTF
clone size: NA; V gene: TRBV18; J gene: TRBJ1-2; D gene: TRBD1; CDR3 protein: CASSPPDRDGLYTF
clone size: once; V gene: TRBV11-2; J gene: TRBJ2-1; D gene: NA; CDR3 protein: CASSPGVASYNEQFF
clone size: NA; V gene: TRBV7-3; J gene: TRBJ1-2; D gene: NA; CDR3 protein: CASSLYGPGQLLNYGYTF
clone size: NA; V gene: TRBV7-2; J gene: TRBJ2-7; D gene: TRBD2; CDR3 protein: CASSQERLAGGQYF
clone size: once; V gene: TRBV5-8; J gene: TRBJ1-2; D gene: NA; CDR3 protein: CASSLGGPGYGYTF
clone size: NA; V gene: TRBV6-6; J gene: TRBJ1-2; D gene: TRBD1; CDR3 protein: CASGYDRGPAFGGYTF
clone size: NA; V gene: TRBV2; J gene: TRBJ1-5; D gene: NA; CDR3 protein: CASRKADFGNQPQHF
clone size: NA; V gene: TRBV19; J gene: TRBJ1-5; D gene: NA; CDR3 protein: CASSMLVQDRGNQPQHF
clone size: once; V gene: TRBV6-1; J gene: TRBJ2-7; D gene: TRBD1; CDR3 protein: CASGGTGSSYEQYF
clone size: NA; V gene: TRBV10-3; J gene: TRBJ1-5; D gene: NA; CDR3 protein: CAISENNNYQPQHF
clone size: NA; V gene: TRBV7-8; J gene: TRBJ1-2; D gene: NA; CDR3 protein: CASSPRPGYGYTF
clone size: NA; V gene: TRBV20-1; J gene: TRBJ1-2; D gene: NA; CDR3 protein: CSARDRGPYTF
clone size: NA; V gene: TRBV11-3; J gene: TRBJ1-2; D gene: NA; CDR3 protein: CASSFVNGYTF
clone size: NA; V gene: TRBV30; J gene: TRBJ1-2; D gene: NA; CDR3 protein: CAWTGGGYYSNYGYTF
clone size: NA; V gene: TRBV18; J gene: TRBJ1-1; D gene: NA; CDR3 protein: CASSPPQGRVNTEAFF
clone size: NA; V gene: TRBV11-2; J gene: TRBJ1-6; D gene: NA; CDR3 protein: CASSLAGVSSYNSPLHF
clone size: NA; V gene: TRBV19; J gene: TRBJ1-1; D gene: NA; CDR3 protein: CASSIRTDSTEAFF